This is a list of T cell receptor beta chains from one sample in a study of T cell responses to AZD1222 COVID-19 vaccine. This table comes from immunoSEQ multiplex PCR, and its TCRdb copy is limited to in-frame clones, with some not included. In the table there are 150,000 to 200,000 clones, more than 70% of which are singletons. The source was peripheral blood, collected 28 days after the second AZD1222 dose. The receptors here all came from an adult who received the AZD1222 COVID-19 vaccine. Both conserved end residues are part of each CDR3. The order of the fields is clone size, D gene, V gene, J gene, CDR3 protein, CDR3 DNA. A D gene is named only where the DNA matches it firmly. Some rows mark clone size as missing; the rest say once, few, many or name a class of expanded clone.

-	-	TRBV5-4	TRBJ2-5	CASSVDPRISGQETQYF	TGTGCCAGCAGCGTGGATCCCCGGATCAGTGGACAAGAGACCCAGTACTTC
few	TRBD1	TRBV7-2	TRBJ1-1	CASSLSRTGGMNTEAFF	TGTGCCAGCAGCTTATCCCGCACAGGGGGCATGAACACTGAAGCTTTCTTT
-	TRBD1	TRBV5-1	TRBJ1-2	CASSLDRGRDGYTF	TGCGCCAGCAGCTTGGACAGGGGGCGGGATGGCTACACCTTC
-	TRBD2	TRBV7-2	TRBJ2-1	CASSFPGGAGVNEQFF	TGTGCCAGCAGCTTCCCCGGGGGGGCGGGGGTCAATGAGCAGTTCTTC
-	-	TRBV5-1	TRBJ2-7	CASSLDAPTYEQYF	TGCGCCAGCAGCTTGGATGCGCCAACCTACGAGCAGTACTTC
-	TRBD1	TRBV23-1	TRBJ1-1	CASSQCGQGERNTEAFF	TGCGCCAGCAGTCAATGTGGACAGGGGGAAAGGAACACTGAAGCTTTCTTT
-	-	TRBV4-1	TRBJ2-1	CASSQDGSRNNEQFF	TGCGCCAGCAGCCAAGACGGGAGCCGAAACAATGAGCAGTTCTTC
once	TRBD1	TRBV28	TRBJ2-7	CASRPGGAYEQYF	TGTGCCAGCAGACCAGGGGGCGCCTACGAGCAGTACTTC
-	-	TRBV19	TRBJ1-2	CASSPTTVQTGYTF	TGTGCCAGTAGCCCGACGACTGTTCAAACTGGCTACACCTTC
-	TRBD1	TRBV18	TRBJ2-7	CASSPQGTGAYEQYF	TGTGCCAGCTCACCACAGGGGACAGGGGCCTACGAGCAGTACTTC
-	-	TRBV7-9	TRBJ2-7	CASSHQRRTGSSYYEQYF	TGTGCCAGCAGCCACCAGCGCCGCACAGGGAGCTCCTACTACGAGCAGTACTTC
few	-	TRBV6-5	TRBJ1-2	CASSSGTGANYGYTF	TGTGCCAGCAGCTCCGGGACGGGAGCTAACTATGGCTACACCTTC
-	-	TRBV30	TRBJ1-1	CAWSRGPREAFF	TGTGCCTGGAGCCGGGGGCCGAGGGAAGCTTTCTTT
-	-	TRBV30	TRBJ1-2	CAWSRTVYGYTF	TGTGCCTGGAGTCGGACGGTATATGGCTACACCTTC
-	TRBD2	TRBV5-1	TRBJ2-3	CASGLSGTSGRYTDTQYF	TGCGCCAGCGGACTTTCAGGGACTAGCGGGAGGTACACAGATACGCAGTATTTT
-	-	TRBV15	TRBJ2-2	CATSRGRMGGNTGELFF	TGTGCCACCAGCAGGGGTCGAATGGGGGGAAACACCGGGGAGCTGTTTTTT
once	TRBD1	TRBV9	TRBJ1-3	CASSVEGAGGNTIYF	TGTGCCAGCAGCGTAGAGGGGGCCGGTGGAAACACCATATATTTT
-	-	TRBV6-2/TRBV6-3	TRBJ2-7	CASSYQDSSYEQYF	TGTGCCAGCAGTTACCAGGACAGCTCCTACGAGCAGTACTTC
-	-	TRBV6-6	TRBJ2-4	CASSYQGPEGIQYF	TGTGCCAGCAGTTACCAGGGTCCGGAGGGCATTCAGTACTTC
-	-	TRBV21-1	TRBJ1-1	CASLKGTGNTEAFF	TGTGCCAGCCTAAAGGGGACAGGGAACACTGAAGCTTTCTTT
-	TRBD1	TRBV7-8	TRBJ2-1	CASSLPNRGHNNEQFF	TGTGCCAGCAGCCTCCCGAACAGGGGGCATAACAATGAGCAGTTCTTC
-	TRBD1	TRBV7-2	TRBJ1-2	CASSLVLGQGSYYGYTF	TGTGCCAGCAGCTTAGTCTTGGGACAGGGGTCTTACTATGGCTACACCTTC
-	-	TRBV5-4	TRBJ2-6	CASSQGGGTGANVLTF	TGTGCCAGCAGCCAAGGAGGGGGGACCGGGGCCAACGTCCTGACTTTC
-	-	TRBV6-2/TRBV6-3	TRBJ2-5	CASSYRRGGETQYF	TGTGCCAGCAGTTACCGTAGGGGGGGAGAGACCCAGTACTTC
-	TRBD2	TRBV9	TRBJ2-3	CASSAAGVDTQYF	TGTGCCAGCAGCGCGGCGGGAGTTGATACGCAGTATTTT
-	TRBD1	TRBV5-1	TRBJ1-6	CASSGGQGNSPLHF	TGCGCCAGCAGCGGGGGACAGGGGAATTCACCCCTCCACTTT
-	-	TRBV19	TRBJ1-2	CASSIDLTTNVHGYTF	TGTGCCAGTAGTATAGATCTCACGACCAACGTCCATGGCTACACCTTC
-	-	TRBV30	TRBJ1-4	CAWSDVPGPTNEKLFF	TGTGCCTGGAGTGATGTTCCGGGCCCAACTAATGAAAAACTGTTTTTT
-	TRBD1	TRBV27	TRBJ2-4	CASSQLRTGLAKNIQYF	TGTGCCAGCAGCCAACTCCGGACAGGATTAGCCAAAAACATTCAGTACTTC
once	-	TRBV2	TRBJ1-1	CASNERGSGTEAFF	TGTGCCAGCAACGAACGGGGGTCGGGCACTGAAGCTTTCTTT
few	-	TRBV5-4	TRBJ2-1	CAATAPGRGRGYNEQFF	TGTGCCGCTACGGCCCCAGGGAGGGGGCGGGGGTACAATGAGCAGTTCTTC
-	TRBD2	TRBV7-9	TRBJ2-1	CASSPGLPEQFF	TGTGCCAGCAGTCCGGGACTACCTGAGCAGTTCTTC
-	-	TRBV20-1	TRBJ2-1	CSAGRGEQFF	TGCAGTGCTGGGAGGGGGGAGCAGTTCTTC
few	TRBD1	TRBV6-2/TRBV6-3	TRBJ1-1	CASSYLGQGGKNTEAFF	TGTGCCAGCAGTTACCTGGGACAGGGGGGGAAGAACACTGAAGCTTTCTTT
-	TRBD1	TRBV28	TRBJ1-1	CASTPGGLNTEAFF	TGTGCCAGCACTCCAGGGGGTTTGAACACTGAAGCTTTCTTT